A selection of T cell receptor beta chains follows, all from one sample in a study of T cell changes during pregnancy in multiple sclerosis. The data were produced by immunoSEQ multiplex PCR, yet TCRdb's version contains in-frame clones alone and is incomplete. The profile shows approximately 50,000 clones, 80% to 95% of them singletons. The sample here was CD4+ T cells from peripheral blood mononuclear cells, taken after pregnancy. The receptors shown here come from a female donor with multiple sclerosis, enrolled in a pregnancy study. CDR3s leave out the opening cysteine and the closing phenylalanine or tryptophan. The order of the fields is V gene, J gene, clone size, CDR3 protein. Rows may omit the clone size; those that give it use once, few, many or a size class.

v_call: TRBV28; j_call: TRBJ1-2; clone_size: NA; cdr3_aa: ASSLLATRAYGYT
v_call: TRBV7-2; j_call: TRBJ1-3; clone_size: NA; cdr3_aa: ASTPTTAILSGNTIY
v_call: TRBV19; j_call: TRBJ1-5; clone_size: NA; cdr3_aa: ATTGGQTYNQPQH
v_call: TRBV4-1; j_call: TRBJ1-5; clone_size: NA; cdr3_aa: ASSLGQANQPQH
v_call: TRBV5-1; j_call: TRBJ1-1; clone_size: NA; cdr3_aa: ASSGGTGMNTEAF
v_call: TRBV7-2; j_call: TRBJ2-7; clone_size: NA; cdr3_aa: ASSFGPGGFEQY
v_call: TRBV7-9; j_call: TRBJ2-6; clone_size: NA; cdr3_aa: ASSRSGANVLT
v_call: TRBV19; j_call: TRBJ2-5; clone_size: NA; cdr3_aa: ASSNSDSQETQY
v_call: TRBV27; j_call: TRBJ2-1; clone_size: NA; cdr3_aa: ASSFTGIRPGLVYNEQF
v_call: TRBV7-9; j_call: TRBJ1-3; clone_size: NA; cdr3_aa: ASSLSRVMGNTIY
v_call: TRBV6-6; j_call: TRBJ1-2; clone_size: NA; cdr3_aa: ASSYGRGGDGYT
v_call: TRBV19; j_call: TRBJ2-7; clone_size: NA; cdr3_aa: ASGQGNYEQY
v_call: TRBV4-2; j_call: TRBJ2-7; clone_size: NA; cdr3_aa: ASSQDSRGYEQY
v_call: TRBV27; j_call: TRBJ1-1; clone_size: NA; cdr3_aa: ASIRQGANTEAF
v_call: TRBV28; j_call: TRBJ2-2; clone_size: NA; cdr3_aa: ASSLRAKGAGELF
v_call: TRBV28; j_call: TRBJ1-1; clone_size: NA; cdr3_aa: ASSLISENTEAF
v_call: TRBV7-6; j_call: TRBJ2-5; clone_size: NA; cdr3_aa: ASSLALGTGVPQETQY
v_call: TRBV6-6; j_call: TRBJ2-3; clone_size: once; cdr3_aa: ASSYSGGREPDTQY
v_call: TRBV29-1; j_call: TRBJ1-4; clone_size: NA; cdr3_aa: SASQSGTGVEKLF
v_call: TRBV6-1; j_call: TRBJ2-1; clone_size: NA; cdr3_aa: ASSEGRTSGRRQF
v_call: TRBV28; j_call: TRBJ1-2; clone_size: once; cdr3_aa: ASSTIPPTGYGYT
v_call: TRBV5-1; j_call: TRBJ1-1; clone_size: NA; cdr3_aa: ASSSRYGDTEAF
v_call: TRBV15; j_call: TRBJ1-5; clone_size: NA; cdr3_aa: ATSVDRGHQPQH
v_call: TRBV4-1; j_call: TRBJ2-1; clone_size: NA; cdr3_aa: ASSQGLAGITYNEQF
v_call: TRBV14; j_call: TRBJ2-1; clone_size: NA; cdr3_aa: ASSRLLAGGGNEQF
v_call: TRBV7-9; j_call: TRBJ2-4; clone_size: once; cdr3_aa: ASSPRTGAVPKAKNIQY
v_call: TRBV16; j_call: TRBJ2-7; clone_size: NA; cdr3_aa: ASSQQGYEQY
v_call: TRBV5-1; j_call: TRBJ2-2; clone_size: NA; cdr3_aa: ASSSRPGGFANTGELF
v_call: TRBV30; j_call: TRBJ1-3; clone_size: NA; cdr3_aa: AHARFENTIY
v_call: TRBV4-2; j_call: TRBJ1-5; clone_size: few; cdr3_aa: ASSQEWGRSNQPQH